A selection of T cell receptor beta chains follows, all from one sample in a study of T cell clones after liver transplantation. The method was immunoSEQ multiplex PCR; TCRdb's version includes in-frame clones alone and lacks a portion of them. This sample has 98,000 or so clones, with 82% found just once. The sequencing here drew on CD4+ T cells from blood, taken before liver transplant. Source of these receptors: a human donor who received a liver transplant. Each CDR3 is given with its conserved first and last residue. A D gene is named only where the DNA matches it firmly. Clone size is not always given. Where it is, it says once, few, many or a class for expanded clones.

size	D	V	J	DNA	CDR3
.	.	TRBV19	TRBJ2-5	TGTGCCAGTAGTGGGGTCGGGGCGGCGTACCAAGAGACCCAGTACTTC	CASSGVGAAYQETQYF
.	.	TRBV28	TRBJ1-5	TGTGCCAGCATCTTCAGGCAGGGCGGCAATCAGCCCCAGCATTTT	CASIFRQGGNQPQHF
.	.	TRBV6-6	TRBJ1-2	TGTGCCAGCAGTTCCGACGACGGCATCTATGGCTACACCTTC	CASSSDDGIYGYTF
.	.	TRBV18	TRBJ1-1	TGTGCCAGCTCACCACGGGGGGTGGGAGACACTGAAGCTTTCTTT	CASSPRGVGDTEAFF
.	.	TRBV7-9	TRBJ2-7	TGTGCCAGCAGCTTAGCGACCGATTACTACGAGCAGTACTTC	CASSLATDYYEQYF
.	TRBD1	TRBV11-3	TRBJ2-7	TGTGCCAGCAGCCACCGGGACAGGGTGAACGAGCAGTACTTC	CASSHRDRVNEQYF
.	TRBD1	TRBV4-3	TRBJ2-5	TGCGCCAGCAGCCACCGACTTGGGGACAGGGTCCAAGAGACCCAGTACTTC	CASSHRLGDRVQETQYF
.	TRBD2	TRBV19	TRBJ2-1	TGTGCCAGTAGTCCATCCGGACTAGCGGGAACCTCCTACAATGAGCAGTTCTTC	CASSPSGLAGTSYNEQFF
once	.	TRBV5-1	TRBJ2-7	TGCGCCAGCAGCGTAAGGATGAGGAGTTCTTCCTACGAGCAGTACTTC	CASSVRMRSSSYEQYF
.	.	TRBV11-2	TRBJ2-7	TGTGCCAGCAGTTTAGCGGGACAGGCCTCCTTCGAGCAGTACTTC	CASSLAGQASFEQYF
.	TRBD2	TRBV5-4	TRBJ2-3	TGTGCCAGCAGCGATTCTAGCGGGGCTAACACAGATACGCAGTATTTT	CASSDSSGANTDTQYF
.	.	TRBV5-1	TRBJ2-7	TGCGCCAGCAGCGGCTTTAGGGGTTCCTACGAGCAGTACTTC	CASSGFRGSYEQYF
.	.	TRBV25-1	TRBJ2-3	TGTGCCAGCAGTGCGACGGGTTTCACAGATACGCAGTATTTT	CASSATGFTDTQYF
.	.	TRBV6-1	TRBJ2-7	TGTGCCAGCAGACCCAATCACGGGACGGCCTACGAGCAGTACTTC	CASRPNHGTAYEQYF
.	.	TRBV7-7	TRBJ2-2	TGTGCCAGCAGCTTATCCGCCGGAGGGAACACCGGGGAGCTGTTTTTT	CASSLSAGGNTGELFF
.	.	TRBV7-3	TRBJ1-6	TGTGCCAGCGCTCGGAGGAGCTCCTATAATTCACCCCTCCACTTT	CASARRSSYNSPLHF
.	.	TRBV4-2	TRBJ1-4	TGTGCCAGCAGCCCGGTAGGAGGAGAAAAACTGTTTTTT	CASSPVGGEKLFF
.	TRBD2	TRBV5-1	TRBJ2-3	TGCGCCAGCAGCTCGGGACTAGCGACAGATACGCAGTATTTT	CASSSGLATDTQYF
.	.	TRBV9	TRBJ2-6	TGTGCCAGCAGCGTAGCTCAGGGGACTGGGGCCAACGTCCTGACTTTC	CASSVAQGTGANVLTF
.	.	TRBV27	TRBJ2-1	TGTGCCAGCAGTACGATGGACTTAAGGGACAATGAGCAGTTCTTC	CASSTMDLRDNEQFF
once	.	TRBV9	TRBJ2-5	TGTGCCAGCAGCGGATACGGACTGTACCAAGAGACCCAGTACTTC	CASSGYGLYQETQYF
.	.	TRBV7-9	TRBJ2-3	TGTGCCACCGCCGTTTTTTGGAGCGGACAAATGGGTTCGCAGTATTTT	CATAVFWSGQMGSQYF
.	TRBD1	TRBV7-2	TRBJ1-2	TGTGCCAGCAGCCTGGACAGGGGGACCGCTCGCTACACCTTC	CASSLDRGTARYTF
.	.	TRBV19	TRBJ1-5	TGTGCCAGTAGTAAGGCCCAGGGGAGAGGTGCTCAGCCCCAGCATTTT	CASSKAQGRGAQPQHF
.	TRBD1	TRBV2	TRBJ1-4	TGTGCCAGCAGTGAGGACAGGGGGCAGGAAAAACTGTTTTTT	CASSEDRGQEKLFF
.	.	TRBV6-1	TRBJ2-7	TGTGCCAGCACCCCGTCGGGGTTCTCCTACGAGCAGTACTTC	CASTPSGFSYEQYF
.	TRBD1	TRBV13	TRBJ2-1	TGTGCCAGCAGCGGACAGGGGGTATCCTACAATGAGCAGTTCTTC	CASSGQGVSYNEQFF
.	.	TRBV2	TRBJ1-4	TGTGCCAGCAGTGAACGGTATGGGGCGGGTGAAAAACTGTTTTTT	CASSERYGAGEKLFF
.	TRBD1	TRBV27	TRBJ1-2	TGTGCCAGCAGTAGGACAGGGAATGGCTACACCTTC	CASSRTGNGYTF
.	.	TRBV19	TRBJ2-1	TGTGCCAGTAGTATAGGAGTAGGGGTCCCCTACAATGAGCAGTTCTTC	CASSIGVGVPYNEQFF